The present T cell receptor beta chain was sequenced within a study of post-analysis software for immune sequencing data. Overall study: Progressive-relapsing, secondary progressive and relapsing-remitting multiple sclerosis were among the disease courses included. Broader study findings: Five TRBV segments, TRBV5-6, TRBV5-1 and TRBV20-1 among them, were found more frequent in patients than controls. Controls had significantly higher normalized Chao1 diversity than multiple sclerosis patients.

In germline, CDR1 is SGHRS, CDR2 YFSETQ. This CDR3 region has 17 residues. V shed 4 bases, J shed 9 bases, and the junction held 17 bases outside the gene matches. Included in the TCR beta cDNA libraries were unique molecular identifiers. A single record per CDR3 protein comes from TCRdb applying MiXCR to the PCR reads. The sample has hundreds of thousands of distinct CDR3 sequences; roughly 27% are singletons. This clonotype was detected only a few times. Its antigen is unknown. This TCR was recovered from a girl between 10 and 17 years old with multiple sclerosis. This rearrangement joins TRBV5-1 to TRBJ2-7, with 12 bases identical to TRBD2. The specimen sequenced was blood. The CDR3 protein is CASSLRLAGEFLGGQYF. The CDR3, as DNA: TGCGCCAGCAGCCTGAGACTAGCGGGAGAATTTTTAGGTGGGCAGTACTTC. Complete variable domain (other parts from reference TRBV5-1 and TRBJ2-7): KAGVTQTPRYLIKTRGQQVTLSCSPISGHRSVSWYQQTPGQGLQFLFEYFSETQRNKGNFPGRFSGRQFSNSRSEMNVSTLELGDSALYLCASSLRLAGEFLGGQYFGPGTRLTVT.